The rows below give T cell receptor beta chains drawn from one sample of a study of T cell responses to AZD1222 COVID-19 vaccine. Sequencing used immunoSEQ multiplex PCR; TCRdb keeps in-frame clones, though not all of them. The sample contains about 100,000 clones, roughly 87% of which appear only once. The specimen comprised peripheral blood, sampled on day 0 of AZD1222 vaccination. The source of these receptors is an adult in good health. The CDR3 runs from the conserved cysteine through the conserved F or W. The D gene is left open where the match is weak. Some rows have no size entry. The others give once, few or many, or a class for an expanded clone.

j_gene,abundance,d_gene,v_gene,CDR3nt,CDR3aa
TRBJ2-7,NA,NA,TRBV5-1,TGCGCCAGCAGCTTGGGACAGGTCTCCTACGAGCAGTACTTC,CASSLGQVSYEQYF
TRBJ2-7,NA,TRBD2,TRBV7-2,TGTGCCAGCAGCTTCTTAGCGGGAGGGGCCTACGAGCAGTACTTC,CASSFLAGGAYEQYF
TRBJ2-2,once,NA,TRBV27,TGTGCCAGCAGTTGGGGGTGGAACACCGGGGAGCTGTTTTTT,CASSWGWNTGELFF
TRBJ2-1,NA,TRBD1,TRBV9,TGTGCCAGCAGGTCCGGGACAGGGTTCTACAATGAGCAGTTCTTC,CASRSGTGFYNEQFF
TRBJ1-1,NA,NA,TRBV7-9,TGTGCCAGCAGCTTCTCGATGAACACTGAAGCTTTCTTT,CASSFSMNTEAFF
TRBJ2-7,once,NA,TRBV5-1,TGCGCCAGCAGCTTGGCCCCGGTCTCCAATAGCTACGAGCAGTACTTC,CASSLAPVSNSYEQYF
TRBJ2-3,NA,TRBD1,TRBV7-9,TGTGCCAGCAGCCAGGACAGGGGAGCCCTCACAGATACGCAGTATTTT,CASSQDRGALTDTQYF
TRBJ2-3,NA,TRBD1,TRBV7-9,TGTGCCAGCAGCTTAGGTGTAGGACAGGGGACAGATACGCAGTATTTT,CASSLGVGQGTDTQYF
TRBJ2-1,NA,NA,TRBV6-5,TGTGCCAGCAGTTACTCGATATCAGCGTGGGGACAGTTCTTC,CASSYSISAWGQFF
TRBJ2-1,NA,NA,TRBV18,TGTGCCAGCTCACCAAGGGAAAATGAGCAGTTCTTC,CASSPRENEQFF
TRBJ1-3,NA,NA,TRBV10-3,TGTGCCATCAGTGGGGCCGCAAGGGGGGCATCTGGAAACACCATATATTTT,CAISGAARGASGNTIYF
TRBJ2-5,NA,NA,TRBV6-4,TGTGCCAGCCATAACGAGTTGCGGCAAGAGACCCAGTACTTC,CASHNELRQETQYF
TRBJ2-7,NA,TRBD2,TRBV30,TGTGCCTGGGGACTAGCGGGGTCCTACGAGCAGTACTTC,CAWGLAGSYEQYF
TRBJ2-7,NA,NA,TRBV5-5,TGTGCCAGCAGCTTGAGCAGTGCCTACGAGCAGTACTTC,CASSLSSAYEQYF
TRBJ1-1,NA,TRBD1,TRBV18,TGTGCCAGCTCCCAGGGGGACAGTCAAGCTTTCTTT,CASSQGDSQAFF
TRBJ2-7,NA,NA,TRBV6-5,TGTGCCAGCAGTTCCGTTGGGGGCTACGAGCAGTACTTC,CASSSVGGYEQYF
TRBJ1-5,NA,NA,TRBV11-2,TGTGCCAGCAGCTTAGACAGGGGTGGTCAGCCCCAGCATTTT,CASSLDRGGQPQHF
TRBJ2-2,NA,TRBD2,TRBV10-3,TGTGCCATCAGCGAAAGCGGGAGGATCGACACCGGGGAGCTGTTTTTT,CAISESGRIDTGELFF
TRBJ1-1,once,NA,TRBV21-1,TGTGCCAGCAGCAGTCCGGGACAGACCATGAACACTGAAGCTTTCTTT,CASSSPGQTMNTEAFF
TRBJ1-4,once,NA,TRBV15,TGTGCCACCAGCAGAGATAGCCCGGGGGATGAAAAACTGTTTTTT,CATSRDSPGDEKLFF
TRBJ2-1,NA,TRBD2,TRBV3-1/TRBV3-2,TGTGCCAGCAGCCGAGGACTAGCGGGAGGGTACAATGAGCAGTTCTTC,CASSRGLAGGYNEQFF
TRBJ1-2,once,TRBD1,TRBV30,TGTGCCTGGGACAGGGTCTATGGCTACACCTTC,CAWDRVYGYTF
TRBJ1-5,NA,NA,TRBV30,TGTGCCTGGAGTGGGCAGACCAATCAGCCCCAGCATTTT,CAWSGQTNQPQHF
TRBJ2-2,NA,NA,TRBV21-1,TGTGCCAGGATGACTAGGAGGGCCGGGGAGCTGTTTTTT,CARMTRRAGELFF
TRBJ1-6,NA,TRBD1,TRBV7-3,TGTGCCAGCAGCCGAGACAGGGATAATTCACCCCTCCACTTT,CASSRDRDNSPLHF
TRBJ2-3,NA,NA,TRBV5-4,TGTGCCAGCAGATCTTCAGTCGCCTCTAGCACAGATACGCAGTATTTT,CASRSSVASSTDTQYF
TRBJ2-7,NA,TRBD1,TRBV10-2,TGCGCCAGCAGTGAGACAGGGGGCTCCTACGAGCAGTACTTC,CASSETGGSYEQYF
TRBJ2-7,NA,NA,TRBV7-2,TGTGCCAGCAGTCGGGACTCCAGCTCCTACGAGCAGTACTTC,CASSRDSSSYEQYF
TRBJ1-3,NA,NA,TRBV19,TGTGCCAGTAGGAGGGCGCCTGGAAACACCATATATTTT,CASRRAPGNTIYF
TRBJ2-1,NA,TRBD2,TRBV7-9,TGTGCCAGCAGCGTACCGCCGACTAGCGGGAGGATGTACAATGAGCAGTTCTTC,CASSVPPTSGRMYNEQFF
TRBJ2-7,NA,NA,TRBV28,TGTGCCAGCAGTTTAGGTCAGAGCTACGAGCAGTACTTC,CASSLGQSYEQYF
TRBJ2-5,NA,NA,TRBV27,TGTGCCAGCAGTTTCAAGTACGGGACCCAGTACTTC,CASSFKYGTQYF
TRBJ2-5,NA,TRBD2,TRBV7-6,TGTGCCAGCAGCTCCAAAGCGGGGACCCAAGAGACCCAGTACTTC,CASSSKAGTQETQYF
TRBJ1-1,NA,NA,TRBV24-1,TGTGCCACCCGCCGGGGCGCGAACACTGAAGCTTTCTTT,CATRRGANTEAFF
TRBJ2-2,once,NA,TRBV7-9,TGTGCCAGCAGCTTTGCTATCGGGGAGCTGTTTTTT,CASSFAIGELFF
TRBJ1-2,once,NA,TRBV25-1,TGTGCCAGCAGTGCCCAGGGAAGCTATGGCTACACCTTC,CASSAQGSYGYTF
TRBJ2-3,NA,TRBD1,TRBV28,TGTGCCAGCAGACCACCCCGATCAGGGGGATGGAGCACAGATACGCAGTATTTT,CASRPPRSGGWSTDTQYF
TRBJ2-1,NA,TRBD1,TRBV7-2,TGTGCCAGCAGCTCCCCGAGACAGGGGGCGACCCATGAGCAGTTCTTC,CASSSPRQGATHEQFF
TRBJ2-1,once,TRBD2,TRBV6-5,TGTGCCGGTAGGACTAGCGGGAGCGATGAGCAGTTCTTC,CAGRTSGSDEQFF
TRBJ1-5,NA,NA,TRBV6-1,TGTGCCAGCAGTGAAGCTCCGGAGTCGAGGGCCCAGCATTTT,CASSEAPESRAQHF
TRBJ1-1,once,NA,TRBV3-1/TRBV3-2,TGTGCCAGCAGCCCAATGGACGAGAACACTGAAGCTTTCTTT,CASSPMDENTEAFF
TRBJ2-5,NA,TRBD1,TRBV5-1,TGCGCCAGCAGCTTTAACAGGGGTCGGGGCCAAGAGACCCAGTACTTC,CASSFNRGRGQETQYF
TRBJ2-1,NA,TRBD2,TRBV7-6,TGTGCCAGCAGCTTTAGTTTTCCAGGGTCCAAGCGGGAGTATCGGAATGAGCAGTTCTTC,CASSFSFPGSKREYRNEQFF
TRBJ1-1,NA,NA,TRBV5-1,TGCGCCAGCAGTCAAGGTTCGGTCGGCACTGAAGCTTTCTTT,CASSQGSVGTEAFF
TRBJ2-7,NA,NA,TRBV29-1,TGCAGCGTTGGGGTTAGGGACCACGAGCAGTACTTC,CSVGVRDHEQYF
TRBJ1-4,NA,NA,TRBV5-4,TGTGCCAGCAGCCAGGCGCGCTCAACTAATGAAAAACTGTTTTTT,CASSQARSTNEKLFF
TRBJ1-3,NA,NA,TRBV3-1/TRBV3-2,TGTGCCAGCAGCCTTAGCGGGCAGTCGCTCTCTGGAAACACCATATATTTT,CASSLSGQSLSGNTIYF
TRBJ2-1,NA,TRBD2,TRBV5-1,TGCGCCAGCAGTTCTAGCGGGGATTCCTACAATGAGCAGTTCTTC,CASSSSGDSYNEQFF
TRBJ2-3,NA,NA,TRBV29-1,TGCAGCGTTGCGGGGGCATTGGGTGGGTTGGCCGATACGCAGTATTTT,CSVAGALGGLADTQYF
TRBJ2-1,NA,TRBD2,TRBV29-1,TGCAGCGTAAATTCAGTAGCGGGGACCTATGAGCAGTTCTTC,CSVNSVAGTYEQFF
TRBJ2-3,NA,TRBD2,TRBV7-3,TGTGCCAGCAGCACCAGACTAGCGGGAGGAGATACGCAGTATTTT,CASSTRLAGGDTQYF
TRBJ2-7,NA,NA,TRBV20-1,TGCAGTGCTAGTCCCGTTGACAGGATTTACGAGCAGTACTTC,CSASPVDRIYEQYF
TRBJ2-2,few,NA,TRBV11-1,TGTGCCAGCAGCTCATCCCTAGCGAACACCGGGGAGCTGTTTTTT,CASSSSLANTGELFF